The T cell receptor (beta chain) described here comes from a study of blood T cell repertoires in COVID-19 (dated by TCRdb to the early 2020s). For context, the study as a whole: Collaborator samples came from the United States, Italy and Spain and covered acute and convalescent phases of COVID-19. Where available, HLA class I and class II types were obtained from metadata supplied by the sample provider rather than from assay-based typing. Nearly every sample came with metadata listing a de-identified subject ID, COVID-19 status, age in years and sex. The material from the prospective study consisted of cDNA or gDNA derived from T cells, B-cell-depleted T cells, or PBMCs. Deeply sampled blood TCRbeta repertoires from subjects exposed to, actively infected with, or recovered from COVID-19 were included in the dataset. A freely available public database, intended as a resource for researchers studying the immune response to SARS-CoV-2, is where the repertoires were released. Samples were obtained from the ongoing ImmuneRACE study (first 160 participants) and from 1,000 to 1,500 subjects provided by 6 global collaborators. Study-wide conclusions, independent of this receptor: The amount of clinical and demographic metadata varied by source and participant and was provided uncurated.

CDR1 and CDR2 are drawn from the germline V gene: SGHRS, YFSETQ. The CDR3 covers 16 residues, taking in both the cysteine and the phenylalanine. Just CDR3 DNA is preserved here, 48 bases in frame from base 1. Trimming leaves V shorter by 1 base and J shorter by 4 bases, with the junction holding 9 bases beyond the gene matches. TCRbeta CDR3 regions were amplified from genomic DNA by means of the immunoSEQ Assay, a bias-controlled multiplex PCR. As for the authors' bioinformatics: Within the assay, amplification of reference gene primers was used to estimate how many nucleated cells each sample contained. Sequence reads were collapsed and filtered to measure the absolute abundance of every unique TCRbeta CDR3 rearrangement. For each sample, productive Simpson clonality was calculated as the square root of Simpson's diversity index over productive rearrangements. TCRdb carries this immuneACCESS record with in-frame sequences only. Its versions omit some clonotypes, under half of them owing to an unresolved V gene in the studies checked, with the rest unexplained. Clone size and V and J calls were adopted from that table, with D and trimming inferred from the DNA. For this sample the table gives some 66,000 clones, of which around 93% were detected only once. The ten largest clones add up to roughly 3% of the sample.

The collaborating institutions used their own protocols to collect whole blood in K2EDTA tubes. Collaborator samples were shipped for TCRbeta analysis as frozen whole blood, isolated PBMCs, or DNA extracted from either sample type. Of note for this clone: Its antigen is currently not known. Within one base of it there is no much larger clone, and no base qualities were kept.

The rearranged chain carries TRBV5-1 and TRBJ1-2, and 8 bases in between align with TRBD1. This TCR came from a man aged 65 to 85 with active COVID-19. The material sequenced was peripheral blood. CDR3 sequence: CASSLFFSGGVYGYTF. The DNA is TGCGCCAGCAGCTTGTTTTTCTCAGGGGGCGTCTATGGCTACACCTTC.